The next 18 T cell receptor beta chains were all read from a single sample in a study of blood T cells in healthy people across ages. Using a J-beta primer mix together with a sample-barcoded 5' primer, a second PCR was run for roughly 6 to 12 cycles. TCRdb redid the calling of the 5' RACE reads with MiXCR, one entry per CDR3 protein. The sample has 790,000 or so distinct CDR3 sequences, about 42% seen once; the top ten hold about a sixth. Sequencing input: blood. Receptors were obtained from an elderly man in good health.

The chain uses TRBV10-1 and TRBJ2-3, with D possibly being TRBD1 or TRBD2 (5 bases each). Trimming stripped 2 bases from V and 4 bases from J, with 10 bases between. Looked up from germline, CDR1 is WNHNN and CDR2 is SYGVQD (reference sequence). CDR3 length: 14 residues. The CDR3 DNA reads as TGCGCCAGCAGTGAGGAGGGGTACGCAGATACGCAGTATTTT. Translating it yields CASSEEGYADTQYF.

V and J are TRBV20-1 and TRBJ2-5, with D uncertain. CDR1 and CDR2 from the germline V gene are DFQATT and SNEGSKA (reference sequence). CDR3 size: 14 residues. Trimming shortened V by 3 bases and J by 0 bases, and 11 bases separated the two germline ends. The CDR3 region is CSASLATYQETQYF. CDR3 bases: TGCAGTGCTAGTCTGGCTACGTACCAAGAGACCCAGTACTTC.

This clonotype has just a few counts. V usage is TRBV5-1 and J usage is TRBJ2-6; D may be TRBD1 (6 bases). Looked up from germline, CDR1 is SGHRS and CDR2 is YFSETQ. The CDR3 sequence is 18 residues long. V was pared by 0 bases and J by 0 bases, with 13 bases between. The CDR3 DNA reads as TGCGCCAGCAGCTTGGTGGGGGCCCTCATCTCTGGGGCCAACGTCCTGACTTTC. Translating it yields CASSLVGALISGANVLTF.

This clonotype was detected many times. A single base separates this from a much larger clone, so it may be a read error. The rearrangement joins TRBV5-5 to TRBJ2-3; TRBD2 might be the D (6 bases). Germline-derived CDR1 and CDR2 are SGHKS and YYEKEE (reference sequence). The CDR3 is 14 amino acids. Trimming shortened V by 4 bases and J by 10 bases, and 19 bases separated the two germline ends. The CDR3 is CASSPRGLPQAQYF. The DNA of the CDR3 is TGTGCCAGCAGCCCTAGGGGACTTCCCCAGGCGCAGTATTTT. Complete variable domain (other parts from reference TRBV5-5 and TRBJ2-3): DAGVTQSPTHLIKTRGQQVTLRCSPISGHKSVSWYQQVLGQGPQFIFQYYEKEERGRGNFPDRFSARQFPNYSSELNVNALLLGDSALYLCASSPRGLPQAQYFGPGTRLTVL.

The J gene is TRBJ2-4, the V gene TRBV7-2; 8 nucleotides agree with TRBD2. The ends lost 1 base at V and 8 bases at J; junction bases unmatched: 7. CDR1 and CDR2 (germline): SGHTA, FQGNSA. The CDR3 consists of 15 residues. The CDR3 bases are TGTGCCAGCAGCTTAGGGTCCAGCGGGAGACACATTCAGTACTTC. This encodes CASSLGSSGRHIQYF.

The chain carries TRBV30 and TRBJ1-1; 7 bases are shared with TRBD1. V was clipped by 4 bases and J by 3 bases; unmatched bases: 5. This CDR3 spans 13 amino acids. CDR1 and CDR2 from the germline V gene are GTSNPN and SVGIG (reference sequence). This chain's CDR3 is CAWMRGLYTEAFF. CDR3 sequence (DNA): TGTGCCTGGATGAGGGGGCTTTACACTGAAGCTTTCTTT.

V gene TRBV12-3 or TRBV12-4 combines with J gene TRBJ2-7; 9 nucleotides agree with TRBD1. The CDR3 loop spans 14 amino acids. The V gene end was trimmed by 7 bases and the J gene end by 5 bases; junction bases not matched to a gene: 9. CDR3 in DNA: TGTGCCAGCACCCAAGGGGACAGGGTACACGAGCAGTACTTC. Translated: CASTQGDRVHEQYF.

This clonotype was seen more than once but under ten times. The genes are TRBV3-1 and TRBJ2-5; D assignment may be TRBD1 or TRBD2 (5 bases each). The CDR3 is 14 residues long. CDR1 is LGHDT, CDR2 YNNKEL, per germline (reference sequence). With 0 bases removed from V and 1 base from J, the gap between germline ends came to 6 bases. The CDR3 sequence: CASSQDGGQETQYF. In DNA form, the CDR3 reads TGTGCCAGCAGCCAAGATGGGGGCCAAGAGACCCAGTACTTC.

This chain joins TRBV7-2 and TRBJ2-7; D uncertain. Germline CDR1 SGHTA, CDR2 FQGNSA. This CDR3 contains 14 residues. Trimming took off 5 bases at V and 0 bases at J, with 11 bases between the two ends. CDR3 coding DNA: TGTGCCAGCAGCCCAAAGTTGAGCTCCTACGAGCAGTACTTC. This encodes CASSPKLSSYEQYF.

A word on this clonotype: A junction end diverges from the germline sequence, so it may reflect a read error. The chain uses TRBV7-2 and TRBJ2-3, with D tentatively TRBD2 (6 bases). The CDR3 loop spans 13 amino acids. CDR1 and CDR2 (germline): SGHTA, FQGNSA. The CDR3 is CACRAGGTDTQYF. Here the CDR3 DNA reads TGTGCCTGCAGAGCGGGCGGCACAGATACGCAGTATTTT.

This chain links TRBV4-3 with TRBJ2-6; D is unresolved. This CDR3 has 18 residues. Germline values: CDR1 LGHNA, CDR2 YSLEER. Trimming left V 4 bases short and J 2 bases short, with 18 bases between. CDR3 DNA: TGCGCCAGCAGCCCAGGACGTACCAAACTGCCTGGGGCCAACGTCCTGACTTTC. Amino acids: CASSPGRTKLPGANVLTF.

A single count supports this clonotype. This chain joins TRBV25-1 and TRBJ2-1, with 7 bases that match TRBD1. CDR3 size: 13 residues. The germline CDR1 and CDR2 sequences are MGHDK and SYGVNS. V lost 11 bases, J lost 5 bases, and 9 bases stayed unmatched. The CDR3 protein is CAAQDRDHNEQFF. CDR3 coding DNA: TGTGCCGCCCAAGACAGGGACCACAATGAGCAGTTCTTC.

On this clonotype itself: The junction does not match germline at one end; this may be a read error. V is TRBV5-5 and J is TRBJ1-2; unclear D gene. Germline assignment: CDR1 SGHKS and CDR2 YYEKEE (reference sequence). This CDR3 has 13 amino acids. Written as DNA, the CDR3 is TGTGCCAGCAGGCTGGCCGGGAACTATGGCCACACCTTC. It encodes CASRLAGNYGHTF.

The V and J genes are TRBV11-1 and TRBJ2-1; 9 bases match TRBD2. Trimming took 5 bases from V and 5 from J; bases not matched to a gene: 7. The CDR3 is 15 residues long. CDR1 and CDR2 (germline): SGHAT, FQDESV (reference sequence). CDR3 DNA: TGTGCCAGCAGCCCGAGCGGGAGGACGAACAATGAGCAGTTCTTC. Its protein is CASSPSGRTNNEQFF.

A word on this clonotype: This may be a read error, as it is one base from a much larger clone. V gene TRBV29-1 combines with J gene TRBJ2-1, with 8 bases lining up with TRBD2. Germline V gives CDR1 SQVTM, CDR2 ANQGSEA. The CDR3 sequence is 12 residues long. The CDR3 loop is CSVVRGGNGQFF. In DNA form, the CDR3 reads TGCAGCGTTGTCCGGGGGGGCAATGGGCAGTTCTTC.

The gene calls are TRBV20-1 and TRBJ2-1; D perhaps matches TRBD1 (5 bases). Per the germline V gene, CDR1 is DFQATT and CDR2 is SNEGSKA (reference sequence). CDR3 size: 14 residues. V lost 0 bases and J lost 7, with 13 bases in between. As DNA, the CDR3 is TGCAGTGCTAGAGAAGCCACAGGAGTTAATGAGCAGTTCTTC. Translation gives CSAREATGVNEQFF.

This clonotype was observed a single time. Just one base apart from a much larger clone, this may be a read error. The V gene is TRBV2, the J gene TRBJ2-1; 8 nucleotides agree with TRBD2. The CDR3 sequence is 14 residues long. CDR1 SNHLY and CDR2 FYNNEI come from the germline V gene. Unmatched junction bases numbered 10, after V lost 4 bases and J lost 11 bases. The chain's CDR3 is CASSVKREGTQQFF. The CDR3 DNA sequence: TGTGCCAGCAGTGTAAAACGGGAGGGGACCCAGCAGTTCTTC.

This clonotype was seen a handful of times. V gene TRBV2 combines with J gene TRBJ2-1; 12 bases fit TRBD2. After removal of 6 bases from V and 7 bases from J, the junction contained 7 bases not matched to a gene. Germline CDR1 reads SNHLY; CDR2 reads FYNNEI. This CDR3 spans 15 amino acids. CDR3 protein: CASRGGLAGLNEQFF. The DNA for the CDR3 is TGTGCCAGCAGGGGTGGACTAGCGGGGTTGAATGAGCAGTTCTTC. The complete variable domain, with remaining parts taken from reference TRBV2 and TRBJ2-1, reads EPEVTQTPSHQVTQMGQEVILRCVPISNHLYFYWYRQILGQKVEFLVSFYNNEISEKSEIFDDQFSVERPDGSNFTLKIRSTKLEDSAMYFCASRGGLAGLNEQFFGPGTRLTVL.